This TCR beta chain was observed in a study of regulatory T cells in long-lasting Graves disease. Findings of the study overall: TRBV28 was favored in persistent disease, as were TRBJ1-2 and TRBJ2-5.

A few counts support this clonotype. Its antigen remains unknown. The time point: newly diagnosed GD, antithyroid drugs for less than 3 months. With RNA extracted from PBMCs as input, the TCR library was made. Both iRepertoire HTBI primers and Arm-PCR of CDR3 regions were used to build the TCR beta libraries. TCRdb fed the multiplex PCR reads into MiXCR, producing one record per CDR3 protein. The sample carries fewer than 650,000 distinct CDR3 sequences, about 16% recorded once. Germline-derived CDR1 and CDR2 are SNHLY and FYNNEI. The CDR3 loop spans 15 amino acids. Trimming took off 6 bases at V and 1 base at J, with 15 bases between the two ends. The data also belong to a second study, concerning T cells in Graves' hyperthyroidism and ophthalmopathy. That paper states: The study excluded patients with uncontrolled infection, other autoimmune disease, pregnancy or lactation. Using the HTBI primer set, a first-round RT-PCR was run on the TCR CDR3.

The rearrangement links TRBV2 to TRBJ2-5; D unclear. This TCR derives from a young man with Graves disease. The sequenced sample was peripheral blood mononuclear cells (PBMCs), obtained at new diagnosis, from a patient treated with antithyroid drugs. The CDR3 sequence is CASSQEAILQETQYF. CDR3 sequence (DNA): TGTGCCAGCAGCCAAGAGGCAATTCTCCAAGAGACCCAGTACTTC.